These T cell receptor beta chains were read from a single sample in a study of cytomegalovirus exposure and HLA in healthy donors. Method: immunoSEQ multiplex PCR; TCRdb's copy keeps in-frame clones and lacks some. The listing records 100,000 to 150,000 clones. The sequenced sample was PBMCs. The receptors shown here come from a man in his forties in good health and CMV-seronegative. Each CDR3 is given with its conserved first and last residue. A D gene is named only where the DNA matches it firmly.

>TRBV25-1|TRBJ2-7|TRBD1
CASSEYGTGGRDYEQYF
TGTGCCAGCAGTGAATACGGGACAGGGGGCCGTGACTACGAGCAGTACTTC
>TRBV5-6|TRBJ2-3|NA
CASSFGGTDTQYF
TGTGCCAGCAGCTTCGGAGGCACAGATACGCAGTATTTT
>TRBV30|TRBJ1-1|NA
CAWREGSTEAFF
TGTGCCTGGAGGGAGGGTTCCACTGAAGCTTTCTTT
>TRBV4-3|TRBJ2-3|TRBD2
CASSISGTSGTDTQYF
TGCGCCAGCAGTATCTCCGGGACTAGCGGTACAGATACGCAGTATTTT
>TRBV27|TRBJ2-3|NA
CASRVGVDTQYF
TGTGCCAGCAGGGTAGGGGTAGATACGCAGTATTTT
>TRBV18|TRBJ2-5|NA
CASSPLSGRQGETQYF
TGTGCCAGCTCACCACTTAGCGGGAGACAGGGGGAGACCCAGTACTTC
>TRBV5-1|TRBJ1-4|TRBD1
CASSFFGTGNEKLFF
TGCGCCAGCAGCTTCTTCGGGACAGGGAACGAAAAACTGTTTTTT
>TRBV9|TRBJ2-3|NA
CASSVHDREGGTQYF
TGTGCCAGCAGCGTACATGATAGAGAGGGAGGTACGCAGTATTTT
>TRBV6-1|TRBJ1-5|NA
CASSESRGELTGNQPQHF
TGTGCCAGCAGTGAATCCCGGGGGGAGCTGACGGGGAATCAGCCCCAGCATTTT
>TRBV13|TRBJ2-3|NA
CASSLSQASGTDTQYF
TGTGCCAGCAGCTTATCGCAGGCTAGCGGCACAGATACGCAGTATTTT
>TRBV5-1|TRBJ2-1|NA
CASSLAVDNEQFF
TGCGCCAGCAGCTTGGCCGTAGACAATGAGCAGTTCTTC
>TRBV5-1|TRBJ2-2|NA
CASSLPGPTGELFF
TGCGCCAGCAGCTTGCCAGGTCCAACCGGGGAGCTGTTTTTT
>TRBV7-2|TRBJ2-1|NA
CASSYRGRAYNEQFF
TGTGCCAGCAGCTACAGGGGGAGGGCCTACAATGAGCAGTTCTTC
>TRBV11-3|TRBJ1-4|TRBD1
CASSLDETGRLFF
TGTGCCAGCAGCTTAGATGAGACAGGGCGACTGTTTTTT
>TRBV6-5|TRBJ2-7|NA
CASSYSGSSYEQYF
TGTGCCAGCAGTTACTCGGGGAGCTCCTACGAGCAGTACTTC
>TRBV19|TRBJ2-6|NA
CASSGNKRPLPSSGANVLTF
TGTGCCAGTAGTGGTAACAAGCGGCCTCTTCCTAGCTCTGGGGCCAACGTCCTGACTTTC
>TRBV4-3|TRBJ2-7|NA
CASSQDRQSSYEQYF
TGCGCCAGCAGCCAAGATCGACAGTCCTCCTACGAGCAGTACTTC
>TRBV29-1|TRBJ2-7|TRBD1
CGSRTGDSYEQYF
TGCGGCTCACGGACAGGGGACTCCTACGAGCAGTACTTC
>TRBV11-1|TRBJ2-1|TRBD1
CASSGTGAYNEQFF
TGTGCCAGCAGCGGGACAGGGGCTTACAATGAGCAGTTCTTC
>TRBV7-9|TRBJ1-4|NA
CASSYLDGGIRTNEKLFF
TGTGCCAGCAGCTATCTGGACGGAGGAATCCGAACTAATGAAAAACTGTTTTTT
>TRBV2|TRBJ1-4|NA
CASSPGDPGSEKLFF
TGTGCCAGCAGTCCAGGGGATCCGGGCTCTGAAAAACTGTTTTTT
>TRBV2|TRBJ2-1|TRBD2
CASSYFPGLENEQFF
TGTGCCAGCAGTTACTTTCCGGGACTAGAGAATGAGCAGTTCTTC
>TRBV5-1|TRBJ2-3|TRBD2
CARRSGRAGTDTQYF
TGCGCCAGACGGAGCGGGAGGGCCGGCACAGATACGCAGTATTTT